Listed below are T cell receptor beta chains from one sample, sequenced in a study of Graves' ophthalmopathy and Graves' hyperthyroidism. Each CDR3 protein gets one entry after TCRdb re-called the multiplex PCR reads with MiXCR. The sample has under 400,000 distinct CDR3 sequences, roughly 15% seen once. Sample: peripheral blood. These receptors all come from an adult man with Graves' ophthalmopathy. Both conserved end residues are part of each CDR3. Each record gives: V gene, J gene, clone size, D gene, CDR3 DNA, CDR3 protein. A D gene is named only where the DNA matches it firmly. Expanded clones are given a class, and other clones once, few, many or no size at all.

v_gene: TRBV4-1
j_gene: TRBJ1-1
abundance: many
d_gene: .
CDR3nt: TGCGCCAGCAGCCCAGTCATTGTGCGGGGGACTGAAGCTTTCTTT
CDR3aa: CASSPVIVRGTEAFF

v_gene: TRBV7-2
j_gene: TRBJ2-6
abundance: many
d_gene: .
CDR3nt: TGTGCCAGCAGCCCACCCGCTGGGGGGGCCAACGTCCTGACTTTC
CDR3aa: CASSPPAGGANVLTF

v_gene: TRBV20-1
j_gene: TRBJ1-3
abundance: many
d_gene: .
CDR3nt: TGCAGTGTTGAGTCCTTCGGAAACACCATATATTTT
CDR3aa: CSVESFGNTIYF

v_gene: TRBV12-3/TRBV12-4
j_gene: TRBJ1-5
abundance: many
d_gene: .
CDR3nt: TGTGCCAGCAGTTTCCGACAGGTTAGCAATCAGCCCCAGCATTTT
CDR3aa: CASSFRQVSNQPQHF

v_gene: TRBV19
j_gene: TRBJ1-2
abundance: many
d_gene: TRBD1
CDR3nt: TGTGCCAGTAGTACGGGACAGGACTATGGCTACACCTTC
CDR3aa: CASSTGQDYGYTF

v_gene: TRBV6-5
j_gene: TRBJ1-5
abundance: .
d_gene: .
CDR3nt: TGTGCCAGCAGTTACTCGAACGTGGGAGCGGAACAGCCCCAGCATTTT
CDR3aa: CASSYSNVGAEQPQHF

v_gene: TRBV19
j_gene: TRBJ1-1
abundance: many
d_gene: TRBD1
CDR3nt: TGTGCCAGTAGACGAGACAGGGAGGCCACTGAAGCTTTCTTT
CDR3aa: CASRRDREATEAFF

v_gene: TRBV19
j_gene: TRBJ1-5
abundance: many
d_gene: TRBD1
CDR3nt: TGTGCCAGTAGGTGGGACAGGGGGAGCAATCAGCCCCAGCATTTT
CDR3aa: CASRWDRGSNQPQHF

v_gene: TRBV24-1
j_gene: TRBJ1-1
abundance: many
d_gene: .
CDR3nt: TGTGCCACCAGTAGAGGTCCCTCAAAGACTGAAGCTTTCTTT
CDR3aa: CATSRGPSKTEAFF

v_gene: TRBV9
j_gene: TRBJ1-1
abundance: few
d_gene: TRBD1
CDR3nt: TGTGCCAGCAGCGTCCGGGACAGCAAACCAGATCGGGTATCGAACACTGAAGCTTTCTTT
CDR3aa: CASSVRDSKPDRVSNTEAFF

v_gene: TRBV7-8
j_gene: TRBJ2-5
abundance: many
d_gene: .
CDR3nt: TGTGCCAGCAGCCTTCCAGGGGTCCTAGTACTTACCCAGTACTTC
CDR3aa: CASSLPGVLVLTQYF

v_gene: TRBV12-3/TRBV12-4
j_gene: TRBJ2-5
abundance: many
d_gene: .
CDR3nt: TGTGCCAGCAGTTTAAGCAGCCACCAAGAGACCCAGTACTTC
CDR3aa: CASSLSSHQETQYF

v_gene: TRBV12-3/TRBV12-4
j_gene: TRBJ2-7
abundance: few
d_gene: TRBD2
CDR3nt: TGTGCCAGCAGTCACTCTAGCGGCCACTCCTACGAGCAGTACTTC
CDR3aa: CASSHSSGHSYEQYF

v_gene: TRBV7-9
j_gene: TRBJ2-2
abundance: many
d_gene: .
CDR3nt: TGTGCCAGCAGCTTATTTTCCACGAACACCGGGGAGCTGTTTTTT
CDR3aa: CASSLFSTNTGELFF

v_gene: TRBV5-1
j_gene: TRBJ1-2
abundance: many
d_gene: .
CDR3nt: TGCGCCAGCGCCCGGGAACGCTATGGCTACACCTTC
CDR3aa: CASARERYGYTF

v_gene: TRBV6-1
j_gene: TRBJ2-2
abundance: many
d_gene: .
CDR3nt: TGTGCCAGCAGTGCTGAAAGGAGTTGGAGCACCGGGGAGCTGTTTTTT
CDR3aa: CASSAERSWSTGELFF

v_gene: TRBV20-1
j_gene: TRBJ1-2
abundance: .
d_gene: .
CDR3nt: TGCAGTGCTCCCCCCTACGGTCGAGCGAACTATGGCTACACCTTC
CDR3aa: CSAPPYGRANYGYTF

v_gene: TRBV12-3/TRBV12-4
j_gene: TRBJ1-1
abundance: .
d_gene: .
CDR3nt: TGTGCCAGCAGTTTAGAAGAGGGTAACACTGAAGCTTTCTTT
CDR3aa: CASSLEEGNTEAFF

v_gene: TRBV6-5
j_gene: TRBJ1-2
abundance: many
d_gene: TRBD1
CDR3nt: TGTGCCAGCAATACAGGGGTGGGAGGCTACACCTTC
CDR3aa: CASNTGVGGYTF

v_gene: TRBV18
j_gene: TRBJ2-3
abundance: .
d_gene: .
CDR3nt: TGTGCCAGCTCACCACCGGGGGCAACTAGCACAGATACGCAGTATTTT
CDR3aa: CASSPPGATSTDTQYF

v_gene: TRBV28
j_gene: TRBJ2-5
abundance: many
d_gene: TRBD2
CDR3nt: TGTGCCAGCAGCCGGGGAGGACTAGCGGAAGAGACCCAGTACTTC
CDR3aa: CASSRGGLAEETQYF

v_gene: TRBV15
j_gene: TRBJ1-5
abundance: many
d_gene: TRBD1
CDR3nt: TGTGCCACCAGCCGACCTCCAGGGGGCGGAAATCAGCCCCAGCATTTT
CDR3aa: CATSRPPGGGNQPQHF

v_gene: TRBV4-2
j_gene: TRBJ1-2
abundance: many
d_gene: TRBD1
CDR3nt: TGTGCCAGCAGCCCCCCCCCTGGACAGGGGACCGGTGGCTACACCTTC
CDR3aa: CASSPPPGQGTGGYTF

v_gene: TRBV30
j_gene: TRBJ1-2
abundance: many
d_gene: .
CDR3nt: TGTGCCTGGAGTGGGTTTGAGGGAGTGGGCTACACCTTC
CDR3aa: CAWSGFEGVGYTF

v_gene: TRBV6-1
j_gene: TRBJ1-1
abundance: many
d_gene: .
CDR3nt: TGTGCCAGCAGCTCCGGGACCTACCGGGAAGCTTTCTTT
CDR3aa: CASSSGTYREAFF

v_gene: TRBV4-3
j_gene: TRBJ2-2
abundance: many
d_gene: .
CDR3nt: TGCGCCAGCAGCCAGGAACTAGTCGGGGAGCTGTTTTTT
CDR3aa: CASSQELVGELFF

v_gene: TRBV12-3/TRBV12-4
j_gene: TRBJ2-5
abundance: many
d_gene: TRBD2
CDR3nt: TGTGCCAGCAGTTTAACTAGCGGGGGGGCGCGGCCCCAAGAGACCCAGTACTTC
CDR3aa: CASSLTSGGARPQETQYF

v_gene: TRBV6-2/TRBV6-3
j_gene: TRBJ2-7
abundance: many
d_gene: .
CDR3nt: TGTGCCAGCGGGACCCCAGGCCCCTACGAGCAGTACTTC
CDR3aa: CASGTPGPYEQYF

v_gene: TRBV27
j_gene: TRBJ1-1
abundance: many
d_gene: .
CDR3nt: TGTGCCAGCAGTTGGATGAGGGGCTCCACCGAAGCTTTCTTT
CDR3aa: CASSWMRGSTEAFF

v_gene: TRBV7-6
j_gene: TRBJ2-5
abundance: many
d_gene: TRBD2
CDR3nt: TGTGCCAGCAGCTTAGGGCGACTAGCGGGGGGCCAAGAGACCCAGTACTTC
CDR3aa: CASSLGRLAGGQETQYF

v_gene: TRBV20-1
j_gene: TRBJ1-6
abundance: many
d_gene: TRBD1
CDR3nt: TGCAGTGCTAGAGATCCCGACAGGGGAAATTCACCCCTCCACTTT
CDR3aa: CSARDPDRGNSPLHF

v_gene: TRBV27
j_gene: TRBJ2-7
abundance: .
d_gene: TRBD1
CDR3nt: TGTGCCAGCAGTTTATCGCCGGACAGGGCTTCCGAGCAGTACTTC
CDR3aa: CASSLSPDRASEQYF

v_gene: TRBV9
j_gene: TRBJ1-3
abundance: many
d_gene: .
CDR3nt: TGTGCCAGCAGCGTACAGGCGGGCAGACCCTCTGGAAACACCATATATTTT
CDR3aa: CASSVQAGRPSGNTIYF

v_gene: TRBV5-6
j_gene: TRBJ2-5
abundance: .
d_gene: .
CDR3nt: TGTGCCAGCAGCCCGGGCAGCCAGACCCAGTACTTC
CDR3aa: CASSPGSQTQYF

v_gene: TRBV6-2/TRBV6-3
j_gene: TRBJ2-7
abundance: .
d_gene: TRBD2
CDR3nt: TGTGCCAGCAGTTACCCCACTTATAGGACTAGCGGGGTCAACTCCTACGAGCAGTACTTC
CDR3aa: CASSYPTYRTSGVNSYEQYF

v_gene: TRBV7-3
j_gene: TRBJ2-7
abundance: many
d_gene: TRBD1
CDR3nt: TGTGCCAGCAGCGTACAGGGGGGACACTCCTACGAGCAGTACTTC
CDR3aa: CASSVQGGHSYEQYF

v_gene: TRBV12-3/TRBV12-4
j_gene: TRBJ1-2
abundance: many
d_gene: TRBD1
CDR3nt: TGTGCCAGCAGTGCCCGGGACAGGTCAGGGTTTGGCTACACCTTC
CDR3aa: CASSARDRSGFGYTF

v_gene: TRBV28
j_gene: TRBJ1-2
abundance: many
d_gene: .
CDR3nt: TGTGCCAGCAGCCATTACGTCGGGCGAGCTTATGGCTACACCTTC
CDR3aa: CASSHYVGRAYGYTF

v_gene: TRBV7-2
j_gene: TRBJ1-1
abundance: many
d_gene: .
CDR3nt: TGTGCCAGCAGCTTAGGGATTGGCACTGAAGCTTTCTTT
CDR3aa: CASSLGIGTEAFF

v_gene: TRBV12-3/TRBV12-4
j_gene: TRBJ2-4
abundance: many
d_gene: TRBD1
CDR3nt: TGTGCCAGCGGCCAATGGGACAGGAAAAACATTCAGTACTTC
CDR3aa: CASGQWDRKNIQYF

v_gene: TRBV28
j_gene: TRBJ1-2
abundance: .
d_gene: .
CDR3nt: TGTGCCAGCAGTGTCTCCCGGGCGTATGGCTACACCTTC
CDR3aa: CASSVSRAYGYTF

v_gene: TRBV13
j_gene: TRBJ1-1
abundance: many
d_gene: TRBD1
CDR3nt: TGTGCCAGCAGCCTCAGGGGGCATGGCACTGAAGCTTTCTTT
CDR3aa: CASSLRGHGTEAFF

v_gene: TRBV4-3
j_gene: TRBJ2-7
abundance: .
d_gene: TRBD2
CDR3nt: TGCGCCAGCAGCCAAGAGCTAGCGGGAGTCTACGAGCAGTACTTC
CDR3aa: CASSQELAGVYEQYF